This TCR beta chain was captured in a study of beta chain features in type 1 diabetes. Turning to the study itself: Sorted cells examined across all samples numbered 107,917,701. Findings of the study overall: A definitive answer on HLA type influencing TCRB rearrangement was not reached here. Over-representation of high TCR-expressing cells was a possible consequence of cDNA sequencing. Patients with Type 1 diabetes showed moderately but significantly shorter TCRB CDR3s in all four CD4+ subsets.

This clone turned up a few times. Its antigen is as yet unknown. Reverse transcribing all isolated RNA meant expressed TCRB transcripts were sequenced. Sequencing was performed with immunoSEQ multiplex PCR; in TCRdb, only in-frame clones are kept and a portion is missing. The sample has nearly 700,000 clones; about an eighth are singletons. Germline loops: CDR1 SGHRS, CDR2 YFSETQ. The V end was cut by 1 base, the J end by 6 bases, with 13 bases between. This CDR3 region has 14 residues. The sequenced material came from naive CD4+ T cells from blood. This sequence originates from a man aged 18 to 30 with type 1 diabetes. The rearrangement links TRBV5-1 to TRBJ2-5; a weak D match, TRBD2 (6 bases). CDR3 DNA sequence: TGCGCCAGCAGCTTGAACGCGGGGCAGAAGACCCAGTACTTC. It translates to CASSLNAGQKTQYF.